This TCR beta chain comes out of a study of T cells in Graves' hyperthyroidism and ophthalmopathy. Study summary: Peripheral blood was obtained at initial diagnosis, preceding any treatment.

This clonotype was counted ten times or more. Thyroid ultrasound and orbital computed tomography, with clinical symptoms and serum thyroxine and TRAb, informed diagnoses. More than 9.5 ml fresh peripheral blood yielded the PBMCs. Amplification targeted TCR beta CDR3 regions from RNA transcripts. When the TCR CDR3 underwent first-round RT-PCR, the HTBI primer set was used. TCRdb called the multiplex PCR reads again in MiXCR, with one record for every CDR3 protein. This table has some 580,000 distinct CDR3 sequences, approximately 15% appearing once. Trimming stripped 4 bases from V and 2 bases from J, with 12 bases between. Germline V CDR1 and CDR2: SGHNT, YENEEA. CDR3 size: 15 residues.

V and J are TRBV11-3 and TRBJ2-1; D is uncertain. This receptor was identified in a woman in her 40s with Graves' ophthalmopathy. Sequenced: blood. CDR3 in DNA: TGTGCCAGCAGCTGCTACAGTGCCACCTACAATGAGCAGTTCTTC. Residues: CASSCYSATYNEQFF.